The 26 T cell receptor beta chains in this list originate from one sample, sequenced in a study of T cell repertoires in ileal Crohn's disease. Assay used: immunoSEQ multiplex PCR; TCRdb lists only in-frame clones, some missing. The sample comprises around 5,700 clones, more than 75% of which are singletons, and roughly 0.83% rests with the top ten. Before sorting, lamina propria lymphocytes were separated from surgical specimens by density gradient. The source material was CD4+ T cells from ileum. Receptors originate from an adult with Crohn's disease. Some clones in this sample may be carry-over from other donors' samples.

A few counts support this clone. CDR3 nucleotide sequence: TGTGCCAGCAGCCTCAGGGTCCACGAGCAGTACTTC. This translates into CASSLRVHEQYF. The chain uses TRBV5-6 and TRBJ2-7; D might be TRBD1 (5 bases). The CDR3 runs 12 residues. Germline lookup yields CDR1 SGHDT and CDR2 YYEEEE. Trimming took off 4 bases at V and 5 bases at J, with 10 bases between the two ends.

This chain links TRBV7-2 with TRBJ1-5, with D unresolved. In germline, CDR1 is SGHTA, CDR2 FQGNSA. The germline V and J ends were trimmed by 0 bases and 4 bases, with 7 bases remaining between them. The CDR3 consists of 14 residues. The CDR3 here is CASSLALLNQPQHF. As DNA, the CDR3 is TGTGCCAGCAGCTTAGCGCTATTGAATCAGCCCCAGCATTTT.

The chain uses TRBV2 and TRBJ2-3; TRBD2 might be the D (6 bases). This CDR3 has 11 residues. V was trimmed by 8 bases and J by 6 bases, leaving 9 bases between them. Germline CDR1 reads SNHLY; CDR2 reads FYNNEI. The CDR3 loop is CASVSGDTQYF. CDR3 sequence (DNA): TGTGCCAGCGTTAGCGGTGATACGCAGTATTTT.

The V and J genes are TRBV27 and TRBJ1-6; 10 bases map to TRBD1. V trimming: 6 bases; J trimming: 13 bases; junction bases outside the gene matches: 6. Germline values: CDR1 MNHEY, CDR2 SMNVEV (reference sequence). CDR3 length: 13 amino acids. This CDR3 reads CASSRDRGRPLHF. CDR3 sequence (DNA): TGTGCCAGCAGCCGGGACAGGGGTAGGCCCCTCCACTTT.

The rearrangement uses TRBV28 and TRBJ1-5; D not certain. The CDR3 loop spans 20 amino acids. Germline-derived CDR1 and CDR2 are MDHEN and SYDVKM. V lost 1 base and J 3 bases, leaving 25 bases between the germline ends. The CDR3 sequence is CASSLYDPPLYDSDNQPQHF. Here the CDR3 DNA reads TGTGCCAGCAGTTTATACGATCCCCCGCTATACGACTCGGACAATCAGCCCCAGCATTTT.

The chain is built from TRBV28 and TRBJ2-1; 7 bases are shared with TRBD1. After removal of 3 bases from V and 6 bases from J, the junction contained 8 bases not matched to a gene. CDR3 length: 15 residues. Germline V gene sequence: CDR1 MDHEN, CDR2 SYDVKM. CDR3 nucleotide sequence: TGTGCCAGCAGTTTCTTTCAGGGGGTTCGCAATGAGCAGTTCTTC. Residues: CASSFFQGVRNEQFF.

For the CDR3, the DNA is TGTGCCTGGAGTCCCGGGACAGGCCGTGGTCAGCCCCAGCATTTT. Its protein product is CAWSPGTGRGQPQHF. The J gene is TRBJ1-5, the V gene TRBV30, with 8 nucleotides matching TRBD1. The CDR3 runs to 15 residues. The germline gives CDR1 GTSNPN, CDR2 SVGIG (reference sequence). Losses at the gene ends were 2 bases for V and 6 bases for J; bases not matched to a gene: 9.

Details on this clone: Germline is not matched at one junction end, which may reflect a read error. The chain employs TRBV14 and TRBJ2-7; weak D call: TRBD1 (6 bases). The CDR3 consists of 13 residues. CDR1 and CDR2 from the germline V gene are SGHDN and FVKESK. DNA of the CDR3: TGTGCCAGCAGCCAAGGGCTACGGGACACCCCGGACTTC. The encoded protein is CASSQGLRDTPDF.

The J gene is TRBJ2-7, the V gene TRBV6-1, with 9 bases that match TRBD1. The junction had 11 bases not matched to a gene; V was cut back by 4 bases and J by 7 bases. Germline V gives CDR1 MNHNS, CDR2 SASEGT. The CDR3 runs to 15 residues. The CDR3 spells CASSGRVTGGDEQYF. The CDR3 DNA follows: TGTGCCAGCAGTGGGAGGGTGACAGGGGGAGATGAGCAGTACTTC.

This chain connects TRBV19 to TRBJ2-3; D is unclear. Trimming stripped 3 bases from V and 0 bases from J, with 7 bases between. In germline, CDR1 is LNHDA, CDR2 SQIVND (reference sequence). The CDR3 length is 14 residues. CDR3 protein: CASSISSSTDTQYF. The CDR3, as DNA: TGTGCCAGTAGTATCAGTTCTAGCACAGATACGCAGTATTTT.

V gene TRBV2 combines with J gene TRBJ1-3; no clear D gene. The germline V gene has CDR1 SNHLY and CDR2 FYNNEI. The V gene lost 1 base and the J gene lost 4 bases, with 14 bases spanning the gap. The CDR3 loop spans 16 amino acids. In DNA, the CDR3 is TGTGCCAGCAGTGAAGAGGGAGGGATCAGCGGAAACACCATATATTTT. Its translation is CASSEEGGISGNTIYF.

The sample holds one count of this clone. The chain couples TRBV30 to TRBJ2-5; 7 nucleotides match TRBD1. V dropped 3 bases and J dropped 5; count of bases not matched to a gene: 6. This CDR3 has 13 residues. Germline CDR1 is GTSNPN and CDR2 is SVGIG (reference sequence). This chain's CDR3 is CAWSTGVTETQYF. CDR3 DNA: TGTGCCTGGAGCACAGGGGTGACGGAGACCCAGTACTTC.

This clone occurred once. The chain recombines TRBV7-8 with TRBJ1-2; TRBD1 matches 7 bases. The CDR3 loop spans 15 amino acids. J was trimmed by 3 bases and V by 1 base; bases with no gene match: 5. Germline V gene data show CDR1 as SGHVS and CDR2 as FQNEAQ. The CDR3 coding sequence is TGTGCCAGCAGCTTAGGGGGGACAGCCCACTATGGCTACACCTTC. It translates to CASSLGGTAHYGYTF.

The CDR3 bases are TGTGCCAGCACCCTTAGTGGACAGCCCTATGGCTACACCTTC. This encodes CASTLSGQPYGYTF. The V call is TRBV6-6, the J call TRBJ1-2, with D perhaps matching TRBD1 (6 bases). Germline values: CDR1 MNHNY, CDR2 SVGAGI (reference sequence). V lost 7 bases to trimming and J lost 4 bases, with 16 bases between them. The CDR3 is 14 residues long.

There are a few counts of this clone. In nucleotides, the CDR3 is TGTGCCAGCAGCTCCGGACAGGGGTTGTACGAGACCCAGTACTTC. This sequence encodes CASSSGQGLYETQYF. The gene calls are TRBV7-9 and TRBJ2-5; 9 bases line up with TRBD1. The length of the CDR3 is 15 residues. Germline V gene data show CDR1 as SEHNR and CDR2 as FQNEAQ (reference sequence). The ends lost 4 bases at V and 5 bases at J; junction bases unmatched: 8.

The gene calls are TRBV28 and TRBJ2-7; TRBD2 matches at 7 bases. The germline V gene encodes CDR1 MDHEN and CDR2 SYDVKM. The CDR3 totals 16 residues. The junction had 12 bases not matched to a gene; V was cut back by 6 bases and J by 1 base. CDR3 sequence (DNA): TGTGCCAGCAGCATTGGCGGGAGCCCCGTTTCCTACGAGCAGTACTTC. This gives the protein CASSIGGSPVSYEQYF.

The chain uses TRBV7-9 and TRBJ2-2; D may be TRBD2 (5 bases). CDR3 length: 15 amino acids. V shed 0 bases and J shed 7 bases, with 12 bases lying between them. The V gene's germline CDR1 is SEHNR and CDR2 FQNEAQ (reference sequence). The CDR3 loop reads CASSLAEIALGELFF. The CDR3, as DNA: TGTGCCAGCAGCTTAGCCGAGATAGCGCTCGGGGAGCTGTTTTTT.

The rearrangement links TRBV6-4 to TRBJ2-1, with D possibly TRBD2 on 5 matching bases. The CDR3 is 18 residues long. Trimming took 4 bases from V and 0 from J, leaving 19 bases between them. Germline loops: CDR1 MRHNA, CDR2 SNTAGT. CDR3 coding DNA: TGTGCCAGCAGTGCTACTAGGAATCCCTCGAGCTCCTACAATGAGCAGTTCTTC. Its protein product is CASSATRNPSSSYNEQFF.

The chain joins TRBV28 to TRBJ2-7, with D perhaps matching TRBD1 (6 bases). V lost 4 bases and J 0 bases, leaving 16 bases between the germline ends. There are 16 residues in the CDR3. Germline V gene data show CDR1 as MDHEN and CDR2 as SYDVKM. CDR3 sequence: CASSWITGKYSYEQYF. In DNA, the CDR3 is TGTGCCAGCAGTTGGATTACAGGGAAGTACTCCTACGAGCAGTACTTC.

The chain carries TRBV27 and TRBJ2-7; 7 nucleotides match TRBD1. From germline, CDR1 is MNHEY and CDR2 SMNVEV (reference sequence). V was pared by 4 bases and J by 0 bases, with 15 bases of the junction left unmatched. This CDR3 contains 18 residues. CDR3 bases: TGTGCCAGCAGTTCTACCCCCCTTGGACAGGCGATCTCCTACGAGCAGTACTTC. Protein product: CASSSTPLGQAISYEQYF.

The chain carries TRBV12-5 and TRBJ2-1, with D tentatively TRBD1 (5 bases). The CDR3 consists of 16 residues. CDR1 LGHNT and CDR2 FRNRAP come from the germline V gene. V lost 5 bases and J lost 3, with 17 bases in between. CDR3 in DNA: TGTGCTAGTGGTCCCCCGACAGTTCCGTACTACAATGAGCAGTTCTTC. Translated: CASGPPTVPYYNEQFF.

The chain links TRBV2 to TRBJ2-3; possible D gene TRBD2, 8 bases. V lost 3 bases and J lost 3, with 13 bases in between. CDR1 SNHLY and CDR2 FYNNEI come from the germline V gene. The length of the CDR3 is 15 residues. The DNA of the CDR3 is TGTGCCAGCAGTGACGGGAGGGGGCGGACAGATACGCAGTATTTT. This translates into CASSDGRGRTDTQYF.

This chain connects TRBV29-1 to TRBJ2-3; 14 positions match TRBD2. The CDR3 is 18 amino acids. Per germline, CDR1 SQVTM and CDR2 ANQGSEA. After removal of 1 base from V and 0 bases from J, the junction contained 6 bases not matched to a gene. The CDR3 sequence is CSVEGGLAGGGSTDTQYF. The CDR3 DNA follows: TGCAGCGTTGAAGGAGGACTAGCGGGAGGAGGGAGCACAGATACGCAGTATTTT.

The rearrangement uses TRBV5-6 and TRBJ1-3; D perhaps matches TRBD1 (6 bases). The CDR3 extends over 15 amino acids. Trimming shortened V by 2 bases and J by 0 bases, and 9 bases separated the two germline ends. CDR1 SGHDT and CDR2 YYEEEE come from the germline V gene. In DNA form, the CDR3 reads TGTGCCAGCAGCTTAACAGGGAGCTCTGGAAACACCATATATTTT. Protein sequence: CASSLTGSSGNTIYF.

The chain uses TRBV19 and TRBJ1-4; possibly TRBD1 for D (6 bases). The V gene's germline CDR1 is LNHDA and CDR2 SQIVND (reference sequence). CDR3 length: 14 amino acids. Trimming took off 5 bases at V and 8 bases at J, with 15 bases between the two ends. DNA for the CDR3: TGTGCCAGTAGTCCCCGACAGGTTGGGGAAAAACTGTTTTTT. This gives the protein CASSPRQVGEKLFF. Combining the CDR3 with reference TRBV19 and TRBJ1-4 gives the whole variable domain DGGITQSPKYLFRKEGQNVTLSCEQNLNHDAMYWYRQDPGQGLRLIYYSQIVNDFQKGDIAEGYSVSREKKESFPLTVTSAQKNPTAFYLCASSPRQVGEKLFFGSGTQLSVL.

The rearrangement uses TRBV5-1 and TRBJ2-5, with 8 bases that match TRBD1. Germline V gene lookup returns CDR1 SGHRS and CDR2 YFSETQ. CDR3 size: 14 residues. V trimming: 0 bases; J trimming: 4 bases; junction bases outside the gene matches: 2. Here the CDR3 DNA reads TGCGCCAGCAGCTTGGTACAGGGGGGAGAGACCCAGTACTTC. Amino acids: CASSLVQGGETQYF.